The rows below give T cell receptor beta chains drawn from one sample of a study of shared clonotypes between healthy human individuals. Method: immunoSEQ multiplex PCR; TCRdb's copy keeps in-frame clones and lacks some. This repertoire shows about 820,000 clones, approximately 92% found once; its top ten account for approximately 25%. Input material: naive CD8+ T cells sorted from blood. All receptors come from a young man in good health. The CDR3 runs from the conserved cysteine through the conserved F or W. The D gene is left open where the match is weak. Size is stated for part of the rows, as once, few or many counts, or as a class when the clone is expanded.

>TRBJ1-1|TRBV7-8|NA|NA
CASSLGGLSEAFF
TGTGCCAGCAGCTTAGGAGGCCTATCTGAAGCTTTCTTT
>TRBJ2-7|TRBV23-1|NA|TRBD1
CASRMTGESYEQYF
TGCGCCAGCAGGATGACAGGGGAATCCTACGAGCAGTACTTC
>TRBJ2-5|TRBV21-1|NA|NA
CASSTINRDRSRTPKETQYF
TGTGCCAGCAGCACCATAAACCGGGACAGGAGCCGCACCCCAAAAGAGACCCAGTACTTC
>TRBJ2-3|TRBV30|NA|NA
CAWSTLTDTQYF
TGTGCCTGGAGTACACTAACAGATACGCAGTATTTT
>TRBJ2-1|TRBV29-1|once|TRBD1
CSVEGGTGGWNEQFF
TGCAGCGTTGAAGGCGGGACAGGGGGCTGGAATGAGCAGTTCTTC
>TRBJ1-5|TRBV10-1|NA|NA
CARKKWPTGRLGSNQPQHF
TGCGCCAGAAAGAAGTGGCCGACAGGCCGTTTGGGCTCTAATCAGCCCCAGCATTTT
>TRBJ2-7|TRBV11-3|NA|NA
CARQGRSSYEQYF
TGTGCCAGACAGGGCAGGAGCTCCTACGAGCAGTACTTC
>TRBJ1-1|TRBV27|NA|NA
CASSLGGMNTEAFF
TGTGCCAGCAGTTTGGGGGGAATGAACACTGAAGCTTTCTTT
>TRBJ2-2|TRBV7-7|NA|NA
CASSNPTGGANTGELFF
TGTGCTAGCAGCAACCCTACGGGCGGAGCGAACACCGGGGAGCTGTTTTTT
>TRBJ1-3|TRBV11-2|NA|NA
CASSWGPTSTSGNTIYF
TGTGCCAGCAGCTGGGGCCCGACATCAACCTCTGGAAACACCATATATTTT
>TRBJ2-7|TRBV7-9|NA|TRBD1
CASSYGRAGGLYEQYF
TGTGCCAGCAGTTATGGAAGGGCAGGGGGCTTGTACGAGCAGTACTTC
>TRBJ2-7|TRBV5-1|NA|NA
CASSFGTGAYEQYF
TGCGCCAGCAGCTTTGGAACGGGGGCCTACGAGCAGTACTTC
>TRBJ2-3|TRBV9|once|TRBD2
CASSVYGGGSTDTQYF
TGTGCCAGCAGCGTCTACGGCGGGGGGAGCACAGATACGCAGTATTTT
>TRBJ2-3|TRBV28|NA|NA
CASSPDSSTDTQYF
TGTGCCAGCAGTCCGGACTCTAGCACAGATACGCAGTATTTT
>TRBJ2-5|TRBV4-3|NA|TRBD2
CASSQRFPSGNQETQYF
TGCGCCAGCAGCCAAAGGTTCCCTAGCGGGAACCAAGAGACCCAGTACTTC
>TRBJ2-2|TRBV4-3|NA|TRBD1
CASSQEGAGTGNTGELFF
TGCGCCAGCAGCCAAGAGGGAGCCGGGACAGGGAACACCGGGGAGCTGTTTTTT
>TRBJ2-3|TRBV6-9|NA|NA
CASRGQTGGPWADTQYF
TGTGCCAGCAGGGGTCAAACCGGAGGGCCGTGGGCAGATACGCAGTATTTT
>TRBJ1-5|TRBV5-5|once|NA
CASSLVTNSNQPQHF
TGTGCCAGCAGCTTGGTCACTAATAGCAATCAGCCCCAGCATTTT
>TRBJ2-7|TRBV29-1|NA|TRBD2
CSVEGLTGLAGGSSYEQYF
TGCAGCGTCGAGGGCCTGACGGGACTAGCGGGAGGAAGCTCCTACGAGCAGTACTTC
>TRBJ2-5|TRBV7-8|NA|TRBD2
CASSPRTSEETQYF
TGTGCCAGCAGCCCCCGGACTAGCGAAGAGACCCAGTACTTC
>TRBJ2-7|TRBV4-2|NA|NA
CASSQEARTFSYEQYF
TGTGCCAGCAGCCAAGAGGCCCGAACCTTTTCCTACGAGCAGTACTTC
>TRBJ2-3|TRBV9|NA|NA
CASSDGLDTQYF
TGTGCCAGCAGCGACGGCTTGGATACGCAGTATTTT
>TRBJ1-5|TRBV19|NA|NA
CASSEATQGFSNQPQHF
TGTGCCAGTAGTGAGGCTACCCAGGGGTTTAGCAATCAGCCCCAGCATTTT
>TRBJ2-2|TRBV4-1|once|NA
CASSRRWAGSNTGELFF
TGCGCCAGCAGTCGTCGGTGGGCAGGGTCGAACACCGGGGAGCTGTTTTTT
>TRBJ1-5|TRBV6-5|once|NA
CASSYAGAWQPQHF
TGTGCCAGCAGTTACGCGGGGGCATGGCAGCCCCAGCATTTT
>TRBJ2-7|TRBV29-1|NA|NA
CSVDAGAGTEQYF
TGCAGCGTTGATGCAGGGGCCGGAACCGAGCAGTACTTC
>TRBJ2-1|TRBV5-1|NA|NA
CASSLGYSSYNEQFF
TGCGCCAGCAGCTTGGGGTACAGCTCCTACAATGAGCAGTTCTTC
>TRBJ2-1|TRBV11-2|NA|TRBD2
CASSLASARGLIYNEQFF
TGTGCCAGCAGCTTAGCTTCGGCTCGGGGACTAATCTACAATGAGCAGTTCTTC
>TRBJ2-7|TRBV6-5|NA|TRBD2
CASSSSGSYEQYF
TGTGCCAGCAGCTCTAGCGGGAGTTACGAGCAGTACTTC
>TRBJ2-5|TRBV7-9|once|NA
CASSTRKETPVETQYF
TGTGCCAGCAGCACGAGAAAAGAGACACCCGTGGAGACCCAGTACTTC
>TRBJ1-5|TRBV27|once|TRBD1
CASSLGRGGNQPQHF
TGTGCCAGCAGTTTGGGCAGGGGGGGCAATCAGCCCCAGCATTTT